This T cell receptor (beta chain) was observed in a study of CD8 T cells in ankylosing spondylitis. Germline-derived CDR1 and CDR2 are SGHTA and FQGNSA. This CDR3 has 13 residues. Trimming stripped 4 bases from V and 5 bases from J, with 8 bases between. This clonotype was seen many times. Its target is not known. MiXCR, applied by TCRdb to the 5' RACE reads, yields one record per CDR3 protein. The sample gives about 540,000 distinct CDR3 sequences, roughly 13% of which show up once; approximately 6.2% is in the top ten. Study conclusions and caveats: Apparently characteristic of ankylosing spondylitis blood was a TCR beta motif (under ten highly homologous variants).

Material for sequencing was blood, either unsorted or a sorted T cell fraction (not recorded which). The chain combines TRBV7-2 with TRBJ2-2; no definite D call. The sequence was collected from a male donor with ankylosing spondylitis. CDR3 sequence reads: CASSSSATGELFF. For the CDR3, the DNA is TGTGCCAGCAGCTCCTCCGCAACCGGGGAGCTGTTTTTT.